This T cell receptor (beta chain) was documented in a study of blood T cell repertoires in COVID-19. Study details: COVID-19 samples, acute and convalescent, were from the United States, Italy and Spain. Nucleic acid was either cDNA or gDNA, and it came from T cells, B-cell-depleted T cells, or PBMCs.

One Seattle source followed patients from active infection through their disease course. Germline V CDR1 and CDR2: GTSNPN, SVGIG (reference sequence). CDR3 length: 13 amino acids. Trimming stripped 2 bases from V and 6 bases from J, with 14 bases between. Original processing notes: Reference gene primer amplification gave nucleated cell count estimates. Assay: immunoSEQ multiplex PCR; the TCRdb copy retains only in-frame clones and omits some. V and J calls and clone size are those listed in that table; D and trimming were worked out from the DNA. The sample records 270,000 or so clones, less than 90% being singletons.

The source of this sequence is a woman in her 30s with COVID-19, enrolled during active disease. The sequenced sample consisted of peripheral blood. The V and J genes are TRBV30 and TRBJ2-7, with D possibly TRBD1 on 6 matching bases. CDR3 bases: TGTGCCTGGAGTTTGGCAGGGGATGGCGAGCAGTACTTC. Translating it yields CAWSLAGDGEQYF.